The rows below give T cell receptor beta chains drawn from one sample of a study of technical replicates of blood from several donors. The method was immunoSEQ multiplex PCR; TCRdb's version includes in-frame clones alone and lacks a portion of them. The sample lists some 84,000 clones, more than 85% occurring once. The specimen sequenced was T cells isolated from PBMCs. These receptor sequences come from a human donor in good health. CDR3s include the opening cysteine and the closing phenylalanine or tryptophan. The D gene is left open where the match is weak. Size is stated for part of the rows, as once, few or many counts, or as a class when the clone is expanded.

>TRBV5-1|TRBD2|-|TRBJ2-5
TGCGCCAGCAGCTTGAAGTCCCTATTCCCCACTAGCGCAGAGGGGGAGACCCAGTACTTC
CASSLKSLFPTSAEGETQYF
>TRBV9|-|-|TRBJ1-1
TGTGCCAGCAGCGTAGCTTCCGTAGTGAACACTGAAGCTTTCTTT
CASSVASVVNTEAFF
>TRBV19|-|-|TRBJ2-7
TGTGCCAGTAGTACCGGGGGAGGTTGGGAGCAGTACTTC
CASSTGGGWEQYF
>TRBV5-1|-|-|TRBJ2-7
TGCGCCAGCAGAATCGGGACACCTGGTTTCTACGAGCAGTACTTC
CASRIGTPGFYEQYF
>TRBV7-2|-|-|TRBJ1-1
TGTGCCAGCAGCTTAGTTGGTGAGACTGAAGCTTTCTTT
CASSLVGETEAFF
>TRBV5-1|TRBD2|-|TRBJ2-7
TGCGCCAGCGGCCTGACTAGCGGGGGTTTCTACGAGCAGTACTTC
CASGLTSGGFYEQYF
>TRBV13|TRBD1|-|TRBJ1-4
TGTGCCAGCAGCTTAGGGGACAGGGCGGGTGAAAAACTGTTTTTT
CASSLGDRAGEKLFF
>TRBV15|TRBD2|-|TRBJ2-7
TGTGCCACCAGCAGAGCACCCCGAAGCGGGAGCTACGAGCAGTACTTC
CATSRAPRSGSYEQYF
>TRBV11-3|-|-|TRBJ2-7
TGTGCCAGCAGCTTAGTAGGAGGATCGGTCGACGAGCAGTACTTC
CASSLVGGSVDEQYF
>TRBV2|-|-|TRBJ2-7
TGTGCCAGCAGCGTTTCGGGGGTCTCCTACGAGCAGTACTTC
CASSVSGVSYEQYF
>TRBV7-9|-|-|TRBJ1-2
TGTGCCAGCAGCTTGGGGGCCGGGTATTCGGATGGCTACACCTTC
CASSLGAGYSDGYTF
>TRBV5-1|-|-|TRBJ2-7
TGCGCCAGCAGCTACGGGGAAAGCTCCTACGAGCAGTACTTC
CASSYGESSYEQYF
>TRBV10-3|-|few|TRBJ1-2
TGTGCCGTCGCCTCGGTGATCAACTATGGCTACACCTTC
CAVASVINYGYTF
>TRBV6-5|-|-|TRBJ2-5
TGTGCCAGCAGTTACTCGGCCTCTGAAGAGACCCAGTACTTC
CASSYSASEETQYF
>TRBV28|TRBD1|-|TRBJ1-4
TGTGCCAGCAGTAGACCCGGGACAGGGGGAAAACTGTTTTTT
CASSRPGTGGKLFF
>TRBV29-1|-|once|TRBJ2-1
TGCAGCGTTGAGATGGGACAAACCTACAATGAGCAGTTCTTC
CSVEMGQTYNEQFF
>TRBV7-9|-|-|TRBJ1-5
TGTGCCAGCAGCTGGGGGGATAGCAATCAGCCCCAGCATTTT
CASSWGDSNQPQHF
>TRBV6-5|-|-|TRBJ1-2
TGTGCCAGCAGGCCTATCGCAGGGGACCGGGGTGGCTACACCTTC
CASRPIAGDRGGYTF
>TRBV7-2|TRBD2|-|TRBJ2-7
TGTGCCAGCAGCTCAAGGACTAGCGGATACGAGCAGTACTTC
CASSSRTSGYEQYF
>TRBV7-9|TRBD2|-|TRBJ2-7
TGTGCCACCGCCGGGACTAGCTACGAGCAGTACTTC
CATAGTSYEQYF
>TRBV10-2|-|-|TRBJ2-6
TGCGCCGCCGACGGGGGGCCTGGTTCTGGGGCCAACGTCCTGACTTTC
CAADGGPGSGANVLTF
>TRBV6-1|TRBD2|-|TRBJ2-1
TGTGCCAGCAGTGAACTAGGACTAGCGGGAGTAAGCAGTGAGCAGTTCTTC
CASSELGLAGVSSEQFF
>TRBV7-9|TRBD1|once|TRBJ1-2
TGTGCCAGCAGCACTAACAGGGGGAACTATGGCTACACCTTC
CASSTNRGNYGYTF
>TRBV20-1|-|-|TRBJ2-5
TGCAGTGCCACTAATTCCTGGACCCAGTACTTC
CSATNSWTQYF
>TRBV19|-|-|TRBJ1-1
TGTGCCAGTAGTATCATGGCACAGAACACTGAAGCTTTCTTT
CASSIMAQNTEAFF
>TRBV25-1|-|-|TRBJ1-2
TGTGCCAGCAGTGATCAGGGATCTCGCTATGGCTACACCTTC
CASSDQGSRYGYTF
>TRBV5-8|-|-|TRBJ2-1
TGTGCCAGCAGGGACTCAAGCTCCTACAATGAGCAGTTCTTC
CASRDSSSYNEQFF
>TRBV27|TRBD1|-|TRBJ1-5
TGTGCCAGCAGTTTAAAAGGGACAGGCAATCAGCCCCAGCATTTT
CASSLKGTGNQPQHF
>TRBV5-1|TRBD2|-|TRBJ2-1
TGCGCCAGCAGCTTGTTAGCTAGCGGGGCCACCTTCAACAATGAGCAGTTCTTC
CASSLLASGATFNNEQFF
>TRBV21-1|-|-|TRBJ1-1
TGTGCCAGCAGCATGGGAGGACGGGTAAACACTGAAGCTTTCTTT
CASSMGGRVNTEAFF
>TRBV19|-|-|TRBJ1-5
TGTGCCAGTAGTATCGCAGTTTATAGCAATCAGCCCCAGCATTTT
CASSIAVYSNQPQHF
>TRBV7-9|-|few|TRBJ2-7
TGTGCCAGCAGCCGCAGGGAAGACTACGAGCAGTACTTC
CASSRREDYEQYF
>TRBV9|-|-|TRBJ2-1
TGTGCCAGCAGCGTAGTGGGAGCGGCCTACAATGAGCAGTTCTTC
CASSVVGAAYNEQFF
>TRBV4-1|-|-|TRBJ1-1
TGCGCCAGCAGCTTCACCGGGACTTTGAACACTGAAGCTTTCTTT
CASSFTGTLNTEAFF
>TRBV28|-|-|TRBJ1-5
TGTGCCAGCAGTTCCTATAGCAATCAGCCCCAGCATTTT
CASSSYSNQPQHF
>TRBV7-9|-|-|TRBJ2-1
TGTGCCAGCAGCTTACCAGGGAATGAGCAGTTCTTC
CASSLPGNEQFF
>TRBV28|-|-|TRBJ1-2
TGTGCCAGCAGTTTACCCGCCAGAAACTATGGCTACACCTTC
CASSLPARNYGYTF
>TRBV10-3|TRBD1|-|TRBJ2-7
TGTGCCATCAGTCGGAGACAGGGCAAGGACTACGAGCAGTACTTC
CAISRRQGKDYEQYF